Listed below are T cell receptor beta chains from one sample, sequenced in a study of technical replicates of blood from several donors. Profiled with immunoSEQ multiplex PCR; TCRdb holds only in-frame clones, not every one. Of approximately 58,000 clones in the sample, about 86% were seen once. Sequencing was done on a sample of PBMCs. The origin of the receptors is a human donor in good health. Some clones in this sample may be carry-over from other donors' samples. Both conserved end residues are part of each CDR3. Each record gives: clone size, J gene, D gene, V gene, CDR3 protein, CDR3 DNA. The D gene is left open where the match is weak. For some rows the clone size is stated as once, few or many, or as a class when expanded; others skip it.

clone_size: NA
j_call: TRBJ2-3
d_call: TRBD2
v_call: TRBV7-2
cdr3_aa: CASSSRGGLDTQYF
cdr3_nt: TGTGCCAGCAGCTCACGCGGGGGGTTAGATACGCAGTATTTT

clone_size: few
j_call: TRBJ1-1
d_call: TRBD1
v_call: TRBV2
cdr3_aa: CATTTGMNTEAFF
cdr3_nt: TGTGCCACAACGACAGGGATGAACACTGAAGCTTTCTTT

clone_size: once
j_call: TRBJ2-7
d_call: TRBD1
v_call: TRBV6-1
cdr3_aa: CASSVGTDSYEQYF
cdr3_nt: TGTGCCAGCAGTGTGGGGACAGACTCCTACGAGCAGTACTTC

clone_size: NA
j_call: TRBJ2-7
d_call: TRBD2
v_call: TRBV7-6
cdr3_aa: CASSPRLAGFYEQYF
cdr3_nt: TGTGCCAGCAGCCCCCGACTAGCGGGGTTTTACGAGCAGTACTTC

clone_size: NA
j_call: TRBJ1-2
d_call: NA
v_call: TRBV6-5
cdr3_aa: CASRQTGRWGYTF
cdr3_nt: TGTGCCAGCAGGCAAACAGGAAGGTGGGGCTACACCTTC

clone_size: NA
j_call: TRBJ2-2
d_call: TRBD2
v_call: TRBV19
cdr3_aa: CASSRPAGGPGELFF
cdr3_nt: TGTGCCAGTAGCCGGCCGGCGGGGGGGCCCGGGGAGCTGTTTTTT

clone_size: NA
j_call: TRBJ2-3
d_call: NA
v_call: TRBV5-1
cdr3_aa: CASREDRDTQYF
cdr3_nt: TGCGCCAGCAGGGAAGACAGGGATACGCAGTATTTT

clone_size: NA
j_call: TRBJ2-5
d_call: TRBD1
v_call: TRBV5-1
cdr3_aa: CASSPGTGGEETQYF
cdr3_nt: TGCGCCAGCAGCCCCGGGACAGGGGGCGAAGAGACCCAGTACTTC

clone_size: NA
j_call: TRBJ2-1
d_call: TRBD1
v_call: TRBV6-1
cdr3_aa: CATQDRAIMVNEQFF
cdr3_nt: TGTGCCACCCAGGACAGGGCCATAATGGTGAATGAGCAGTTCTTC

clone_size: NA
j_call: TRBJ1-6
d_call: TRBD1
v_call: TRBV6-1
cdr3_aa: CASKGDRGQHSPLHF
cdr3_nt: TGTGCCAGCAAAGGGGACAGGGGGCAACATTCACCCCTCCACTTT

clone_size: NA
j_call: TRBJ2-4
d_call: TRBD2
v_call: TRBV10-3
cdr3_aa: CAISEWGEGTTKNIQYF
cdr3_nt: TGTGCCATCAGTGAGTGGGGGGAGGGTACAACCAAAAACATTCAGTACTTC

clone_size: NA
j_call: TRBJ2-5
d_call: NA
v_call: TRBV18
cdr3_aa: CASSPSHGGTQYF
cdr3_nt: TGTGCCAGCTCACCGTCCCACGGTGGGACCCAGTACTTC

clone_size: NA
j_call: TRBJ1-5
d_call: TRBD1
v_call: TRBV7-2
cdr3_aa: CASRTGSSNQPQHF
cdr3_nt: TGTGCCAGCAGGACAGGGTCTAGCAATCAGCCCCAGCATTTT

clone_size: NA
j_call: TRBJ2-7
d_call: TRBD1
v_call: TRBV28
cdr3_aa: CASSLQRDRAEF
cdr3_nt: TGTGCCAGCAGTTTACAGCGGGACAGGGCCGAATTC

clone_size: NA
j_call: TRBJ1-5
d_call: NA
v_call: TRBV6-4
cdr3_aa: CASSEQEGAQPQHF
cdr3_nt: TGTGCCAGCAGTGAACAGGAAGGCGCTCAGCCCCAGCATTTT

clone_size: NA
j_call: TRBJ2-2
d_call: NA
v_call: TRBV7-2
cdr3_aa: CASSFAGTNTGELFF
cdr3_nt: TGTGCCAGCAGCTTCGCGGGAACGAACACCGGGGAGCTGTTTTTT

clone_size: few
j_call: TRBJ2-7
d_call: TRBD2
v_call: TRBV6-1
cdr3_aa: CASSGRTSESYEQYF
cdr3_nt: TGTGCCAGCAGTGGACGAACTAGCGAGTCCTACGAGCAGTACTTC

clone_size: NA
j_call: TRBJ1-1
d_call: NA
v_call: TRBV10-3
cdr3_aa: CAIRGSTEAFF
cdr3_nt: TGTGCCATCAGGGGGAGCACTGAAGCTTTCTTT

clone_size: NA
j_call: TRBJ1-4
d_call: NA
v_call: TRBV27
cdr3_aa: CASSAYRVGNEKLFF
cdr3_nt: TGTGCCAGCAGTGCCTACAGGGTAGGGAATGAAAAACTGTTTTTT

clone_size: NA
j_call: TRBJ1-6
d_call: TRBD1
v_call: TRBV7-2
cdr3_aa: CASSARDRDNSPLHF
cdr3_nt: TGTGCCAGCAGCGCCCGGGACAGAGATAATTCACCCCTCCACTTT

clone_size: NA
j_call: TRBJ2-1
d_call: TRBD2
v_call: TRBV4-3
cdr3_aa: CASSQVLAGFYNEQFF
cdr3_nt: TGCGCCAGCAGCCAAGTTCTAGCGGGATTCTACAATGAGCAGTTCTTC

clone_size: NA
j_call: TRBJ1-1
d_call: NA
v_call: TRBV9
cdr3_aa: CASSVGTQGTRTEAFF
cdr3_nt: TGTGCCAGCAGCGTAGGCACTCAGGGCACAAGGACTGAAGCTTTCTTT

clone_size: NA
j_call: TRBJ1-2
d_call: NA
v_call: TRBV28
cdr3_aa: CASTNPTGVRNYGYTF
cdr3_nt: TGTGCCAGCACCAACCCGACGGGGGTAAGGAACTATGGCTACACCTTC

clone_size: NA
j_call: TRBJ2-2
d_call: TRBD1
v_call: TRBV5-1
cdr3_aa: CASSLRADRGQQDGELFF
cdr3_nt: TGCGCCAGCAGCTTGCGCGCGGACAGGGGGCAGCAGGACGGGGAGCTGTTTTTT

clone_size: NA
j_call: TRBJ1-3
d_call: NA
v_call: TRBV9
cdr3_aa: CASSAQGVSGNTIYF
cdr3_nt: TGTGCCAGCAGCGCACAGGGTGTTTCTGGAAACACCATATATTTT

clone_size: NA
j_call: TRBJ1-1
d_call: NA
v_call: TRBV9
cdr3_aa: CASSAGETEAFF
cdr3_nt: TGTGCCAGCAGCGCAGGGGAAACTGAAGCTTTCTTT

clone_size: NA
j_call: TRBJ2-3
d_call: NA
v_call: TRBV19
cdr3_aa: CASSIDAPSAGADTQYF
cdr3_nt: TGTGCCAGTAGTATCGATGCTCCCTCCGCTGGAGCAGATACGCAGTATTTT

clone_size: few
j_call: TRBJ2-7
d_call: TRBD1
v_call: TRBV27
cdr3_aa: CASSYSGTATYEQYF
cdr3_nt: TGTGCCAGCAGTTATTCCGGGACAGCAACCTACGAGCAGTACTTC

clone_size: once
j_call: TRBJ1-2
d_call: NA
v_call: TRBV6-5
cdr3_aa: CASTLGRAYGYTF
cdr3_nt: TGTGCCAGCACCCTCGGGAGGGCTTATGGCTACACCTTC

clone_size: few
j_call: TRBJ2-7
d_call: TRBD2
v_call: TRBV6-5
cdr3_aa: CASSILAGLSYEQYF
cdr3_nt: TGTGCCAGCAGTATCCTAGCGGGATTAAGCTACGAGCAGTACTTC

clone_size: NA
j_call: TRBJ2-1
d_call: NA
v_call: TRBV5-1
cdr3_aa: CASSLGQDNEQFF
cdr3_nt: TGCGCCAGCAGCTTGGGACAGGACAATGAGCAGTTCTTC

clone_size: once
j_call: TRBJ2-7
d_call: TRBD2
v_call: TRBV6-5
cdr3_aa: CASSQSGASSYEQYF
cdr3_nt: TGTGCCAGCAGCCAAAGCGGGGCGAGCTCCTACGAGCAGTACTTC